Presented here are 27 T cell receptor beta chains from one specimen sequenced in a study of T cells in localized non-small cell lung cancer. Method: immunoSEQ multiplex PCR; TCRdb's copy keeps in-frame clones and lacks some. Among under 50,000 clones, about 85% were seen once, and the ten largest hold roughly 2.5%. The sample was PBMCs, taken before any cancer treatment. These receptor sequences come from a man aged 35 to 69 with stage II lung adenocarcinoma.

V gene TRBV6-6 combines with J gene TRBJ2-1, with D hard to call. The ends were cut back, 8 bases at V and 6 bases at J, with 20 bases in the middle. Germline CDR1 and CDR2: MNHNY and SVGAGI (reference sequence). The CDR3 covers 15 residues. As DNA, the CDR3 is TGTGCCAGCGGAAAGGGTTTAGTTTTAGCCAATGAGCAGTTCTTC. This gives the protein CASGKGLVLANEQFF.

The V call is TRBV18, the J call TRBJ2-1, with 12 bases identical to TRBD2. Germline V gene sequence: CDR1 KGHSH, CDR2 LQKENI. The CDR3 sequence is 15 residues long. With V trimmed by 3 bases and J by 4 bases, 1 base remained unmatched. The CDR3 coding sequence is TGTGCCAGCTCACCGCTAGCGGGGGGGTACAATGAGCAGTTCTTC. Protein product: CASSPLAGGYNEQFF.

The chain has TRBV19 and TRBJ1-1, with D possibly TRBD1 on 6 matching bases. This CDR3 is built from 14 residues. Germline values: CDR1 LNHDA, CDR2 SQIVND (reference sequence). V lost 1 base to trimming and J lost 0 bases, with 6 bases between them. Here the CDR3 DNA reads TGTGCCAGTAGTATAGGGGGGCTGAACACTGAAGCTTTCTTT. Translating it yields CASSIGGLNTEAFF. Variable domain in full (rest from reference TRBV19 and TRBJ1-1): DGGITQSPKYLFRKEGQNVTLSCEQNLNHDAMYWYRQDPGQGLRLIYYSQIVNDFQKGDIAEGYSVSREKKESFPLTVTSAQKNPTAFYLCASSIGGLNTEAFFGQGTRLTVV.

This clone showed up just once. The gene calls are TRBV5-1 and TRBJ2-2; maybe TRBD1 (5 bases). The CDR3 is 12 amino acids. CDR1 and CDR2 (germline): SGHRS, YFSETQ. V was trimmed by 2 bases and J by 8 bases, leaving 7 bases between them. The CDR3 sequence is CASSFREGELFF. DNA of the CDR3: TGCGCCAGCAGCTTCAGGGAAGGGGAGCTGTTTTTT.

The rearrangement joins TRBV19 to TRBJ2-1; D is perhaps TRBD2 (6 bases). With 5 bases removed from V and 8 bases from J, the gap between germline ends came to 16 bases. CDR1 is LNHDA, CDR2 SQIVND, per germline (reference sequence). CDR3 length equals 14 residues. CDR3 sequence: CASSSPGEDYEQFF. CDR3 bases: TGTGCCAGTAGTTCCCCCGGGGAGGACTATGAGCAGTTCTTC.

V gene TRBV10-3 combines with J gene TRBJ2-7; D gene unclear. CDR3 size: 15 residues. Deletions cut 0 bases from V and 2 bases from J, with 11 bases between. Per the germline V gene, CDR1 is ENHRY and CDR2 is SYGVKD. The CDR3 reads CAISESNDLPYEQYV. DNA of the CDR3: TGTGCCATCAGTGAGTCGAATGACTTACCCTACGAGCAGTACGTC.

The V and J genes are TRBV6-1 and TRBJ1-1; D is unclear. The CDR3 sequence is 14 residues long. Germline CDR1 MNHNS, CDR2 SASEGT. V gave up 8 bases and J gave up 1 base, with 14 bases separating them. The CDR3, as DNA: TGTGCCAGCCGTGCAGCGGAGGGGAACACTGAAGCTTTCTTT. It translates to CASRAAEGNTEAFF.

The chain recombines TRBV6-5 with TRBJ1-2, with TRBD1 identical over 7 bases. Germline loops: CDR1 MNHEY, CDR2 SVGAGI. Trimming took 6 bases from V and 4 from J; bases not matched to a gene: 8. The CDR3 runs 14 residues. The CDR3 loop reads CASSPGQNSYGYTF. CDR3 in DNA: TGTGCCAGCAGCCCGGGACAGAATAGCTATGGCTACACCTTC.

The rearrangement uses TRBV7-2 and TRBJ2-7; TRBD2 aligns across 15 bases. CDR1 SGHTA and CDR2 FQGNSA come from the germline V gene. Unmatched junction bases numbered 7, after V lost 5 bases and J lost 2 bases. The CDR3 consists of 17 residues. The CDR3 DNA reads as TGTGCCAGCAGCGCTCGGACTAGCGGGGGGGCCCCCTACGAGCAGTACTTC. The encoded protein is CASSARTSGGAPYEQYF.

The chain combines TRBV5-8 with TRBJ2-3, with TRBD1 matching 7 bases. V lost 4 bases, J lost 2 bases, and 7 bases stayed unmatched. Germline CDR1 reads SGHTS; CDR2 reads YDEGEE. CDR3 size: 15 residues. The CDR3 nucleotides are TGTGCCAGCAGCCGCAGACAGGGCTACACAGATACGCAGTATTTT. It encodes CASSRRQGYTDTQYF.

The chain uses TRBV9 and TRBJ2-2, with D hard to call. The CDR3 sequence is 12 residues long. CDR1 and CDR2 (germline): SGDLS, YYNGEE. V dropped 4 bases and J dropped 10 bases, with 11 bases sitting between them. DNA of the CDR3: TGTGCCAGCAGCCAGGACGCGGCGGAGCTGTTTTTT. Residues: CASSQDAAELFF.

The CDR3 loop is CASSLVPPSGGDTDTQYF. The CDR3 DNA follows: TGCGCCAGCAGCTTGGTGCCGCCTAGCGGGGGAGACACAGATACGCAGTATTTT. The chain has TRBV5-1 and TRBJ2-3; 10 bases agree with TRBD2. This CDR3 contains 18 residues. V was pared by 0 bases and J by 2 bases, with 9 bases of the junction left unmatched. Per the germline V gene, CDR1 is SGHRS and CDR2 is YFSETQ.

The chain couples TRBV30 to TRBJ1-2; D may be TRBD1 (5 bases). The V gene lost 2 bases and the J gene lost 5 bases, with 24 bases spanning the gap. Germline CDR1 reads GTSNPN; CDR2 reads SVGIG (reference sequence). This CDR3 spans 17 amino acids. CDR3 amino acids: CAWSYNPSGRVRYGYTF. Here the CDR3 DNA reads TGTGCCTGGAGTTATAATCCTAGTGGCAGGGTCAGATATGGCTACACCTTC.

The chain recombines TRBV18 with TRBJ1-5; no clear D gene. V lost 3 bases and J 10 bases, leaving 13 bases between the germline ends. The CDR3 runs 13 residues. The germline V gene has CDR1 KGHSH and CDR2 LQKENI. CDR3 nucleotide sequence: TGTGCCAGCTCACCGCTCTCGGGCAGCCCCCAGCATTTT. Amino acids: CASSPLSGSPQHF. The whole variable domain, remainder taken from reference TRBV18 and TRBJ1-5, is NAGVMQNPRHLVRRRGQEARLRCSPMKGHSHVYWYRQLPEEGLKFMVYLQKENIIDESGMPKERFSAEFPKEGPSILRIQQVVRGDSAAYFCASSPLSGSPQHFGDGTRLSIL.

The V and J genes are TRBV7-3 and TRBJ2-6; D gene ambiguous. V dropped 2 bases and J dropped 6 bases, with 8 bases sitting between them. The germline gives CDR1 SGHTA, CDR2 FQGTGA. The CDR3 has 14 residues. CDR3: CASSLGGPANVLTF. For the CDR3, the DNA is TGTGCCAGCAGCTTAGGCGGCCCGGCCAACGTCCTGACTTTC. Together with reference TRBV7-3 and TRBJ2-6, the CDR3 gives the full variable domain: GAGVSQTPSNKVTEKGKYVELRCDPISGHTALYWYRQSLGQGPEFLIYFQGTGAADDSGLPNDRFFAVRPEGSVSTLKIQRTERGDSAVYLCASSLGGPANVLTFGAGSRLTVL.

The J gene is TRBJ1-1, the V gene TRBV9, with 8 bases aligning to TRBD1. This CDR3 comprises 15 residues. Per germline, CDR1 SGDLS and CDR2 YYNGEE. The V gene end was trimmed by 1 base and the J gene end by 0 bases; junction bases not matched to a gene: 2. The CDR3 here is CASSVTGGLNTEAFF. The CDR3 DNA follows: TGTGCCAGCAGCGTAACAGGGGGGTTGAACACTGAAGCTTTCTTT.

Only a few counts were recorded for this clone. This CDR3 reads CASSPNSNQPQHF. The CDR3 DNA reads TGTGCCAGCAGTCCTAATAGCAATCAGCCCCAGCATTTT. This chain uses TRBV27 with TRBJ1-5; D not resolved. V lost 5 bases, J lost 0 bases, and 5 bases lay in between. From germline, CDR1 is MNHEY and CDR2 SMNVEV (reference sequence). The CDR3 contains 13 residues.

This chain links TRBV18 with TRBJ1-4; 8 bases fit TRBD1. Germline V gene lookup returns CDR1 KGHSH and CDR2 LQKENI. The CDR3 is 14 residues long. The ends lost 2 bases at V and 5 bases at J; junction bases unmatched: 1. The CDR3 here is CASSPGTGNEKLFF. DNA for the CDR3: TGTGCCAGCTCACCAGGGACAGGAAATGAAAAACTGTTTTTT.

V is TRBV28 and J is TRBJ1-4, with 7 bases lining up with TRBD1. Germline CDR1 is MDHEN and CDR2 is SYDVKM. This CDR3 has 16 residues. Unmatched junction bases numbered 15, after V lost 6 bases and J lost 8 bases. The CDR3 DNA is TGTGCCAGCAGCCCCGGGACAGCCTCCTTCCGGGAAAAACTGTTTTTT. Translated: CASSPGTASFREKLFF.

This chain's CDR3 is CATSPPGKQGGTEAFF. CDR3 in DNA: TGTGCCACCAGCCCTCCGGGTAAACAGGGAGGGACTGAAGCTTTCTTT. The chain recombines TRBV15 with TRBJ1-1; possibly TRBD1 for D (6 bases). V was trimmed by 5 bases and J by 5 bases, leaving 21 bases between them. Germline V gene lookup returns CDR1 LNHNV and CDR2 YYDKDF (reference sequence). CDR3 length equals 16 residues.

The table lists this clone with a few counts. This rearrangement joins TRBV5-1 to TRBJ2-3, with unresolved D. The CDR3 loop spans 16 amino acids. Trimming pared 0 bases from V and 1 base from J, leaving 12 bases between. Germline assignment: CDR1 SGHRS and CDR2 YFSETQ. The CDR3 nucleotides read TGCGCCAGCAGCTTGGAAGTGACAAGCGGCACAGATACGCAGTATTTT. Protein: CASSLEVTSGTDTQYF. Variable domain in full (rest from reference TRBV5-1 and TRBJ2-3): KAGVTQTPRYLIKTRGQQVTLSCSPISGHRSVSWYQQTPGQGLQFLFEYFSETQRNKGNFPGRFSGRQFSNSRSEMNVSTLELGDSALYLCASSLEVTSGTDTQYFGPGTRLTVL.

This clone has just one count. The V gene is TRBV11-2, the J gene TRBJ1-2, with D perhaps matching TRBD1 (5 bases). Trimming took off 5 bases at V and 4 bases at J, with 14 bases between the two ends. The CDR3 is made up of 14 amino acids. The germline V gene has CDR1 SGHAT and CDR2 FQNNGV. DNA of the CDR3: TGTGCCAGCAGCCTCAATGGGGGGACCTATGGCTACACCTTC. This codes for CASSLNGGTYGYTF.

The DNA of the CDR3 is TGTGCCATCCGGGCGGGTAATCAGCCCCAGCATTTT. Protein: CAIRAGNQPQHF. The V call is TRBV28, the J call TRBJ1-5; no clear D gene. V was pared by 10 bases and J by 4 bases, with 11 bases between. This CDR3 region has 12 residues. Looked up from germline, CDR1 is MDHEN and CDR2 is SYDVKM.

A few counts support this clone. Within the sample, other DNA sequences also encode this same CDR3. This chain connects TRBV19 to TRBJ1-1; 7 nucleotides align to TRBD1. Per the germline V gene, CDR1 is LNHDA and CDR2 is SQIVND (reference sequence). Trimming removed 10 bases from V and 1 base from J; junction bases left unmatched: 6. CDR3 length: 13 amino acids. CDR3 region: CATQEGANTEAFF. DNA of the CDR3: TGTGCCACCCAAGAGGGGGCGAACACTGAAGCTTTCTTT.

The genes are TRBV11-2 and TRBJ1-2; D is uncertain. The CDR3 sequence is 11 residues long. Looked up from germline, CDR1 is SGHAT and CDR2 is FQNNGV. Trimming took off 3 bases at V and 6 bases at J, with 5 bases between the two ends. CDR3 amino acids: CASSLRDGYTF. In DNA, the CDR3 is TGTGCCAGCAGCTTGAGAGATGGCTACACCTTC.

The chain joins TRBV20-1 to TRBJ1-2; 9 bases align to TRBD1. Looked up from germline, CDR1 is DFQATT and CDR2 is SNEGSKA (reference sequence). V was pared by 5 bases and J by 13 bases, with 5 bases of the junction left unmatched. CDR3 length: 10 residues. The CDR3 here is CSAGDRVGTF. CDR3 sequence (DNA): TGCAGTGCTGGGGACAGGGTCGGCACCTTC.

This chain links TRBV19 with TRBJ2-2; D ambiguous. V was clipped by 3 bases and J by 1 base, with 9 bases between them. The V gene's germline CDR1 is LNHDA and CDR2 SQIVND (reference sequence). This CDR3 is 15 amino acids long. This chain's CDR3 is CASSMSTRNTGELFF. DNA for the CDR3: TGTGCCAGTAGTATGTCGACTCGGAACACCGGGGAGCTGTTTTTT. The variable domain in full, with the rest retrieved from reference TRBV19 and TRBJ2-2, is DGGITQSPKYLFRKEGQNVTLSCEQNLNHDAMYWYRQDPGQGLRLIYYSQIVNDFQKGDIAEGYSVSREKKESFPLTVTSAQKNPTAFYLCASSMSTRNTGELFFGEGSRLTVL.